This T cell receptor (beta chain) was captured by sequencing in a study of blood T cell repertoires in COVID-19. Looking at the study overall: T cells, B-cell-depleted T cells, or PBMCs provided the cDNA or gDNA that served as material.

How the authors handled the data: Nucleated cell number was recorded as an estimate derived from reference gene primer amplification. The repertoire was sequenced with immunoSEQ multiplex PCR; TCRdb's copy has only in-frame clones and lacks some. That table is the source of V, J and clone size, and D and trimming were worked out from the DNA. The sample contains roughly 130,000 clones, roughly 80% of which appear only once. Trimming took 4 bases from V and 0 from J; bases not matched to a gene: 11. CDR3 length: 16 residues. Germline values: CDR1 GTSNPN, CDR2 SVGIG (reference sequence). The chain joins TRBV30 to TRBJ1-2, with TRBD1 matching over 7 bases. Sequenced material: peripheral blood. This clonotype was sampled from a man aged 50 or older with acute or convalescent COVID-19. CDR3 DNA sequence: TGTGCCTGGACCCAGGGACAGCCCTCACCTAACTATGGCTACACCTTC. This codes for CAWTQGQPSPNYGYTF.